This T cell receptor (beta chain) was obtained from a study of shared clonotypes between healthy human individuals. At the level of the study: Plates per donor: three CD4 naive, three CD4 memory, two CD8 naive, one CD8 memory.

Libraries were prepared by immunoSEQ multiplex PCR; TCRdb keeps only in-frame clonotypes and omits some of them. This table has a few hundred thousand clones, around 97% appearing once. Findings and limits, study-wide: The low donor count limited represented genetic and exposure-history diversity.

Comment on this clone: What it binds is not known.

V was clipped by 5 bases and J by 5 bases, with 12 bases between them. There are 13 residues in the CDR3. Germline V CDR1 and CDR2: MRHNA, SNTAGT. The J gene is TRBJ1-1, the V gene TRBV6-4; D not resolved. The clonotype originates from a woman in her twenties or thirties in good health. Sequenced input: naive CD4+ T cells sorted from blood. Subset specified: CD45RA+ positively selected. The CDR3 is CASSQNLETEAFF. The CDR3 region has the DNA TGTGCCAGCAGTCAAAACCTTGAGACTGAAGCTTTCTTT.